The present TCR beta chain was sequenced within a study of response to subunit inactivated influenza vaccine. Regarding the study as a whole: New T cells are recruited in small numbers by each seasonal influenza vaccination, according to the authors' suggestion.

TCRdb itself ran the RT-PCR reads through MiXCR, one entry per CDR3 protein. This table holds about 780,000 distinct CDR3 sequences, around 18% found once. This CDR3 is 13 amino acids long. Between the trimmed V and J ends, which lost 6 bases and 5 bases, there was a span of 14 bases. Germline V gene data show CDR1 as SGHVS and CDR2 as FNYEAQ. About this clonotype itself: Its antigen is currently unknown.

This clonotype was sampled from a man aged 50 to 60 who received an inactivated influenza vaccine. The material was PBMCs from blood, obtained roughly 5 days after vaccination. The chain combines TRBV7-6 with TRBJ2-7, with D possibly being TRBD2 (5 bases). The CDR3 DNA follows: TGTGCCAGCAGTTCTAGGGAGTCCCACGAGCAGTACTTC. Its translation: CASSSRESHEQYF.